The 12 T cell receptor beta chains in this list originate from one sample, sequenced in a study of T cells in Graves' hyperthyroidism and ophthalmopathy. The CDR3 regions of TCR beta were amplified from RNA transcripts. First-round RT-PCR with HTBI primers amplified the TCR CDR3 region. TCRdb recomputed calls from the multiplex PCR reads with MiXCR, one row per CDR3 protein. The data show 95,000 to 100,000 distinct CDR3 sequences, 51% seen once. The sequenced sample was blood. These receptors were collected from a woman aged 40 to 55 with Graves' hyperthyroidism.

Here the CDR3 reads CASNRDRGSYEQYF. DNA for the CDR3: TGCGCCAGCAACAGGGACAGGGGATCCTACGAGCAGTACTTC. The V call is TRBV5-1, the J call TRBJ2-7; 10 bases line up with TRBD1. Trimming cost V 6 bases and J 1 base; bases outside gene matches: 4. The CDR3 is 14 residues long. Looked up from germline, CDR1 is SGHRS and CDR2 is YFSETQ.

This clonotype appeared many times. An end of the junction differs from the germline gene, which may be a read error. The chain combines TRBV5-1 with TRBJ2-5; 13 positions match TRBD2. The CDR3 has 15 residues. From germline, CDR1 is SGHRS and CDR2 YFSETQ. The CDR3 loop reads CASSLGLAGAETQYF. The DNA for the CDR3 is TGTGCCAGCAGCCTCGGACTAGCGGGAGCGGAGACCCAGTACTTC.

This clonotype showed up many times. The J gene is TRBJ2-6, the V gene TRBV7-7, with D uncertain. This CDR3 spans 16 amino acids. V lost 5 bases to trimming and J lost 0 bases, with 11 bases between them. CDR1 is SSHAT, CDR2 FNYEAQ, per germline (reference sequence). Written as DNA, the CDR3 is TGTGCCAGCAGCCCCTACGAGTCCTCTGGGGCCAACGTCCTGACTTTC. Translated, it gives CASSPYESSGANVLTF.

The chain uses TRBV7-2 and TRBJ2-5, with 9 positions matching TRBD1. The DNA end is a closer match to TRBJ2-7, so the J assignment may be wrong. CDR1 SGHTA and CDR2 FQGNSA come from the germline V gene. The CDR3 length is 14 residues. CDR3 sequence (DNA): TGTGCCAGCAGCTTAGGGGACAGGGAAGGCGAGCAGTACTTC. Protein: CASSLGDREGEQYF.

The chain recombines TRBV7-2 with TRBJ1-2, with D unresolved. The CDR3 contains 15 residues. CDR1 and CDR2 from the germline V gene are SGHTA and FQGNSA. V lost 2 bases, J lost 3 bases, and 13 bases lay in between. DNA of the CDR3: TGTGCCAGCAGCTTAAATCTAGGGCAGCACTATGGCTACACCTTC. Protein sequence: CASSLNLGQHYGYTF.

CDR3 region: CASRAGTGTRPQHF. The CDR3 nucleotides read TGTGCCAGCAGAGCCGGGACAGGGACGCGGCCCCAGCATTTT. This chain links TRBV2 with TRBJ1-5; 9 bases agree with TRBD1. Trimming cost V 6 bases and J 9 bases; bases outside gene matches: 9. Germline loops: CDR1 SNHLY, CDR2 FYNNEI. The CDR3 loop spans 14 amino acids. The whole variable domain, remainder taken from reference TRBV2 and TRBJ1-5, is EPEVTQTPSHQVTQMGQEVILRCVPISNHLYFYWYRQILGQKVEFLVSFYNNEISEKSEIFDDQFSVERPDGSNFTLKIRSTKLEDSAMYFCASRAGTGTRPQHFGDGTRLSIL.

This clonotype was recorded at least ten times. The chain uses TRBV10-3 and TRBJ1-1; maybe TRBD1 (5 bases). CDR3 size: 14 residues. V was trimmed by 3 bases and J by 4 bases, leaving 12 bases between them. Germline assignment: CDR1 ENHRY and CDR2 SYGVKD. The CDR3 coding sequence is TGTGCCATCAGTGAAGCAGGGTACGGCACTGAAGCTTTCTTT. It encodes CAISEAGYGTEAFF.

This clonotype turned up a few times. One end of the junction varies from germline; a read error may be responsible. The genes are TRBV7-9 and TRBJ2-7; the match to TRBD1 covers 8 bases. From germline, CDR1 is SEHNR and CDR2 FQNEAQ (reference sequence). The length of the CDR3 is 18 residues. CDR3 coding DNA: TGCGCCAGCAGCCAAGCAGAGGTTAGGACAGGGCTTCACTACGAGCAGTACTTC. It is translated as CASSQAEVRTGLHYEQYF. Full variable domain (remainder filled in from reference TRBV7-9 and TRBJ2-7): DTGVSQNPRHKITKRGQNVTFRCDPISEHNRLYWYRQTLGQGPEFLTYFQNEAQLEKSRLLSDRFSAERPKGSFSTLEIQRTEQGDSAMYLCASSQAEVRTGLHYEQYFGPGTRLTVT.

The gene calls are TRBV6-6 and TRBJ2-7; perhaps D is TRBD1 or TRBD2 (5 bases each). CDR1 is MNHNY, CDR2 SVGAGI, per germline (reference sequence). This CDR3 region has 12 residues. V lost 4 bases, J lost 4 bases, and 8 bases lay in between. CDR3 DNA: TGTGCCAGCAGTTCCGGGGCTTACGAGCAGTACTTC. It is translated as CASSSGAYEQYF.

A word on this clonotype: Just one base apart from a much larger clone, this may be a read error. The conserved final phenylalanine or tryptophan is absent from the CDR3, which likely points to a read error. V gene TRBV20-1 combines with J gene TRBJ1-5; no clear D gene. The CDR3 extends over 16 amino acids. Germline CDR1 reads DFQATT; CDR2 reads SNEGSKA (reference sequence). Trimming removed 3 bases from V and 0 bases from J, with 15 bases in between. The CDR3 DNA sequence: TGCAGTGCTAGGGAGTTTGGGAGACTTAGCAATCAGCCCCAGCATTCT. Amino acid sequence: CSAREFGRLSNQPQHS.

The chain employs TRBV29-1 and TRBJ2-5; 14 nucleotides line up with TRBD2. Germline V lookup: CDR1 SQVTM, CDR2 ANQGSEA. The CDR3 runs to 14 residues. V dropped 5 bases and J dropped 5; count of bases not matched to a gene: 4. The CDR3 bases are TGCAGCGTTACGGGACTAGCGGGAGTCGAGACCCAGTACTTC. It codes for CSVTGLAGVETQYF.

This clonotype was counted many times. This chain connects TRBV7-2 to TRBJ1-1; 7 nucleotides line up with TRBD1. Germline values: CDR1 SGHTA, CDR2 FQGNSA. The J segment lost 4 bases and the V segment lost 1 base, leaving 3 bases of the junction unmatched. There are 14 residues in the CDR3. This CDR3 reads CASSLEGAGTEAFF. DNA of the CDR3: TGTGCCAGCAGCTTAGAGGGGGCCGGCACTGAAGCTTTCTTT.